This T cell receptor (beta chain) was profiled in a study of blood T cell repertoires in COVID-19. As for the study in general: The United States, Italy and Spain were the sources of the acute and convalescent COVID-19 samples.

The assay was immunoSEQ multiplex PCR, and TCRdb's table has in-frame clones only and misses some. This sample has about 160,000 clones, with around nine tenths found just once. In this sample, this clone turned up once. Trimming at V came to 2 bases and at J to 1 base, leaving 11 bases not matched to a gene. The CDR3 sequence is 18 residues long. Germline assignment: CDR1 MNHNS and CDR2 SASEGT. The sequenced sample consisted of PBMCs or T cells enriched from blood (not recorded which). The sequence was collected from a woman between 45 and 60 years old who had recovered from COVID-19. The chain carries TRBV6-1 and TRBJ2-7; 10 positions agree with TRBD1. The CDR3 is CASSEPGQGKKRSYEQYF. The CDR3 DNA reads TGTGCCAGCAGTGAACCGGGACAGGGGAAGAAAAGGTCCTACGAGCAGTACTTC.